This passage covers 32 T cell receptor beta chains from one sample sequenced in a study of blood T cells in healthy people across ages (dated by TCRdb to between 2014 and 2017). Libraries came from 5' RACE. TCRdb records Illumina HiSeq 2500 as the sequencer. A second PCR of about 7 to 12 cycles was performed with a sample-barcoded 5' primer and a J-beta primer mix. In-frame beta chains were kept once TCRdb had trimmed the public reads at Q25 with fastp and called clones with MiXCR. Every CDR3 protein is listed once, alongside the most common genes and DNA of its rows. Within this sample are some 1.4 million distinct CDR3 sequences, with approximately 38% of them counted one time only. In total, the top ten clones hold less than 8% of the sample. The sequenced sample consisted of blood. Every receptor here comes from a woman between 18 and 29 years old in good health.

This rearrangement joins TRBV6-5 to TRBJ1-1; D perhaps matches TRBD1 (5 bases). Germline lookup yields CDR1 MNHEY and CDR2 SVGAGI. Trimming stripped 4 bases from V and 5 bases from J, with 14 bases between. CDR3 length equals 14 residues. The CDR3 DNA reads TGTGCCAGCAGTTTCGGGAGAGGGGAGACTGAAGCTTTCTTT. Its translation is CASSFGRGETEAFF.

This rearrangement joins TRBV6-2 or TRBV6-3 to TRBJ2-3, with D maybe TRBD2 (5 bases). V was pared by 2 bases and J by 0 bases, with 27 bases between. The V gene's germline CDR1 is MNHEY and CDR2 SVGEGT. CDR3 size: 21 residues. The CDR3 loop reads CASSYLSSWSEASLSTDTQYF. CDR3 sequence (DNA): TGTGCCAGCAGTTACCTGAGCAGTTGGAGCGAGGCTAGCCTTAGCACAGATACGCAGTATTTT.

This rearrangement joins TRBV2 to TRBJ2-5, with 7 bases fitting TRBD2. The CDR3 totals 16 residues. CDR1 and CDR2 (germline): SNHLY, FYNNEI. J gave up 5 bases and V 4 bases, and 13 bases lay outside the gene matches. CDR3 nucleotide sequence: TGTGCCAGCAGTGTAGGTTCTAGCGGCCAGTCGGAGACCCAGTACTTC. It encodes CASSVGSSGQSETQYF.

The CDR3 DNA follows: TGCAGTGCTAGGGACACAATCTCTAACTATGGCTACACCTTC. This codes for CSARDTISNYGYTF. The J gene is TRBJ1-2, the V gene TRBV20-1; the D gene is possibly TRBD1 (5 bases). Per the germline V gene, CDR1 is DFQATT and CDR2 is SNEGSKA (reference sequence). Trimming pared 3 bases from V and 0 bases from J, leaving 11 bases between. The CDR3 sequence is 14 residues long.

This clonotype was counted a single time. This sequence joins TRBV7-2 and TRBJ2-1; possibly TRBD2 for D (5 bases). Trimming cost V 2 bases and J 10 bases, with 27 bases left between them. The CDR3 consists of 18 residues. Germline loops: CDR1 SGHTA, CDR2 FQGNSA. This CDR3 reads CASSLREGGADSSYEQFF. The CDR3 bases are TGTGCCAGCAGCTTACGCGAGGGCGGCGCGGATAGCTCCTACGAGCAGTTCTTC.

This clonotype was seen more than once but under ten times. The rearrangement links TRBV12-3 or TRBV12-4 to TRBJ2-7, with a tentative D call TRBD2 (5 bases). The CDR3 has 13 amino acids. Trimming removed 5 bases from V and 4 bases from J, with 12 bases in between. The CDR3 here is CASSVAEGYEQYF. For the CDR3, the DNA is TGTGCCAGCAGTGTGGCCGAGGGTTACGAGCAGTACTTC.

Comments on this clonotype: The junction differs from germline at one of its ends, possibly a read error. The chain uses TRBV27 and TRBJ2-7; 7 nucleotides align to TRBD1. Germline assignment: CDR1 MNHEY and CDR2 SMNVEV (reference sequence). The length of the CDR3 is 14 residues. This chain's CDR3 is CASSSTGPSSEQYF. CDR3 DNA: TGTGCCAGCAGTTCGACAGGGCCATCCTCCGAGCAGTACTTC.

V gene TRBV27 combines with J gene TRBJ2-2; D may be TRBD1 or TRBD2 (6 bases each). V was shortened by 5 bases and J by 7 bases, with 20 bases between the two germline ends. Germline CDR1 MNHEY, CDR2 SMNVEV (reference sequence). The CDR3 is 16 residues long. The DNA of the CDR3 is TGTGCCAGCAGTCGTGGGGGGCGCTCGTCTTACGGGGAGCTGTTTTTT. Its protein product is CASSRGGRSSYGELFF.

This clonotype occurred a few times. The V and J genes are TRBV4-1 and TRBJ1-1; D gene uncertain. This CDR3 is built from 17 residues. The V end was cut by 0 bases, the J end by 10 bases, with 24 bases between. Germline-derived CDR1 and CDR2 are MGHRA and YSYEKL. The DNA of the CDR3 is TGCGCCAGCAGCCAAGATCAGGTTAGCCTGCCCACCCTAGGAGCTTTCTTT. Its translation: CASSQDQVSLPTLGAFF.

The gene calls are TRBV19 and TRBJ2-1; tentatively, D is TRBD1 or TRBD2 (5 bases each). The CDR3 spans 15 residues. The germline CDR1 and CDR2 sequences are LNHDA and SQIVND (reference sequence). Trimming stripped 4 bases from V and 6 bases from J, with 16 bases between. This chain's CDR3 is CASSTTGTDCNEQFF. CDR3 sequence (DNA): TGTGCCAGTAGTACCACCGGGACGGACTGCAATGAGCAGTTCTTC.

V usage is TRBV7-2 and J usage is TRBJ2-4, with D perhaps TRBD2 (6 bases). The J call is in doubt because the DNA end fits TRBJ2-7 better. The CDR3 length is 15 residues. Germline V gene data show CDR1 as SGHTA and CDR2 as FQGNSA. CDR3 coding DNA: TGTGCCAGCAGCTTAGATAGTGCGGGATACTACGAGCAGTACTTC. Protein sequence: CASSLDSAGYYEQYF.

This clonotype was seen a few times. The chain combines TRBV28 with TRBJ2-3; the D is unclear. The germline V gene encodes CDR1 MDHEN and CDR2 SYDVKM. V was cut by 6 bases and J by 0 bases, with 13 bases left in between. CDR3 size: 15 residues. This CDR3 reads CASSSWTDSTDTQYF. The DNA for the CDR3 is TGTGCCAGCAGCTCGTGGACGGATAGCACAGATACGCAGTATTTT.

The V gene is TRBV21-1, the J gene TRBJ1-2; the DNA was not used to check the table's D call, TRBD1. TRBV21-1 is given as a pseudogene. The length of the CDR3 is 14 residues. The DNA for the CDR3 is TGTGCCAGAAACAGGGGTTGTGCTAACTATGGCTACACCTTC. The encoded protein is CARNRGCANYGYTF.

The chain employs TRBV7-8 and TRBJ2-5; 8 nucleotides match TRBD2. The germline CDR1 and CDR2 sequences are SGHVS and FQNEAQ. CDR3 length: 16 residues. V was pared by 2 bases and J by 1 base, with 6 bases of the junction left unmatched. CDR3 DNA: TGTGCCAGCAGCTTAAGCGGGGGAGGTGGCCAAGAGACCCAGTACTTC. As protein: CASSLSGGGGQETQYF.

This rearrangement joins TRBV28 to TRBJ1-5, with no clear D. CDR3 length: 13 amino acids. CDR1 and CDR2 from the germline V gene are MDHEN and SYDVKM. V lost 7 bases and J 7 bases, leaving 14 bases between the germline ends. The DNA of the CDR3 is TGTGCCAGCAAAAGGGTAGGATACCAGCCCCAGCATTTT. Protein product: CASKRVGYQPQHF.

Written as DNA, the CDR3 is TGTGCCAGCAGTGGTGGACAGGGGGAACCAGTAATAAGGAATCAGCCCCAGCATTTT. Protein sequence: CASSGGQGEPVIRNQPQHF. The chain combines TRBV2 with TRBJ1-5, with 10 bases lining up with TRBD1. Germline V gene data show CDR1 as SNHLY and CDR2 as FYNNEI. This CDR3 region has 19 residues. With 4 bases clipped from V and 4 bases from J, the junction kept 16 bases outside the gene matches.

This sequence joins TRBV6-5 and TRBJ2-7; 10 bases align to TRBD2. V gave up 4 bases and J gave up 7 bases; unmatched junction bases: 13. CDR1 MNHEY and CDR2 SVGAGI come from the germline V gene. The CDR3 has 16 residues. This CDR3 reads CASSSYASGGPHEQYF. DNA for the CDR3: TGTGCCAGCAGTTCCTACGCTAGCGGGGGTCCCCATGAGCAGTACTTC.

V and J are TRBV29-1 and TRBJ1-2, with D possibly being TRBD1 (6 bases). The germline V gene has CDR1 SQVTM and CDR2 ANQGSEA. The CDR3 totals 13 residues. The V end was cut by 3 bases, the J end by 7 bases, with 15 bases between. CDR3 region: CSVDPTQGGGYTF. The CDR3 DNA sequence: TGCAGCGTTGACCCGACACAGGGAGGTGGCTACACCTTC.

This clonotype appeared once. The CDR3 sequence is CASRRDNPRAFF. The CDR3 nucleotides are TGTGCCAGCAGGCGGGACAATCCCAGAGCTTTCTTT. The chain recombines TRBV7-2 with TRBJ1-1, with D maybe TRBD1 (6 bases). The V and J ends lost 6 bases and 10 bases respectively, with 15 bases between them. Germline CDR1 SGHTA, CDR2 FQGNSA. The CDR3 is 12 amino acids.

The chain recombines TRBV7-9 with TRBJ1-2, with D perhaps matching TRBD1 (5 bases). Trimming removed 3 bases from V and 8 bases from J, with 13 bases in between. Germline V gene sequence: CDR1 SEHNR, CDR2 FQNEAQ (reference sequence). This CDR3 has 13 residues. The CDR3 loop reads CASSLGTEGGYTF. Here the CDR3 DNA reads TGTGCCAGCAGCTTGGGGACGGAGGGAGGCTACACCTTC.

The V gene is TRBV2, the J gene TRBJ1-2; D is perhaps TRBD1 (5 bases). Looked up from germline, CDR1 is SNHLY and CDR2 is FYNNEI. The CDR3 has 13 amino acids. V gave up 4 bases and J gave up 5 bases, with 11 bases separating them. CDR3 region: CASSVQGRYGYTF. CDR3 nucleotides: TGTGCCAGCAGTGTGCAGGGCCGATATGGCTACACCTTC.

The chain joins TRBV25-1 to TRBJ1-2, with D maybe TRBD1 (5 bases). Trimming removed 6 bases from V and 4 bases from J, with 18 bases in between. The CDR3 is 15 residues long. Germline CDR1 and CDR2: MGHDK and SYGVNS. The CDR3 reads CASSILGEVGYGYTF. The CDR3 DNA reads as TGTGCCAGCAGCATATTGGGGGAAGTGGGCTATGGCTACACCTTC.

The chain links TRBV27 to TRBJ1-2; tentatively, D is TRBD1 (6 bases). Germline CDR1 and CDR2: MNHEY and SMNVEV (reference sequence). Trimming stripped 8 bases from V and 1 base from J, with 11 bases between. There are 13 residues in the CDR3. CDR3 coding DNA: TGTGCCAGCGGCGGGACACATAACTATGGCTACACCTTC. This gives the protein CASGGTHNYGYTF.

Details on this clonotype: One end of the junction does not line up with germline, which may come from a read error. The CDR3 loop is CTSRSGRNNEKLFF. The CDR3 nucleotides read TGTACCAGCAGGTCCGGGCGTAATAATGAAAAACTGTTTTTT. The chain links TRBV12-3 or TRBV12-4 to TRBJ1-4; the D is unclear. The CDR3 has 14 residues.

This clonotype was found a few times. The chain joins TRBV4-1 to TRBJ2-7; D not certain. CDR1 and CDR2 (germline): MGHRA, YSYEKL. Trimming pared 8 bases from V and 0 bases from J, leaving 14 bases between. The CDR3 has 14 amino acids. CDR3 nucleotide sequence: TGCGCCAGCTTCTGGGCGGAAAGCTCCTACGAGCAGTACTTC. It is translated as CASFWAESSYEQYF.

This clonotype was counted only a few times. This sequence joins TRBV7-9 and TRBJ1-5, with D possibly being TRBD1 (5 bases). CDR3 length equals 15 residues. V shed 5 bases and J shed 1 base, with 12 bases lying between them. Germline V gene data show CDR1 as SEHNR and CDR2 as FQNEAQ (reference sequence). CDR3 sequence reads: CASSRGGGSNQPQHF. CDR3 sequence (DNA): TGTGCCAGCAGCCGTGGGGGAGGGAGCAATCAGCCCCAGCATTTT.

This chain connects TRBV6-1 to TRBJ2-5, with unresolved D. The CDR3 loop spans 11 amino acids. Deletions cut 8 bases from V and 3 bases from J, with 7 bases between. Germline values: CDR1 MNHNS, CDR2 SASEGT. This CDR3 reads CASVQKETQYF. CDR3 coding DNA: TGTGCCAGCGTCCAAAAAGAGACCCAGTACTTC.

The genes are TRBV28 and TRBJ1-4; D is undetermined. CDR1 and CDR2 (germline): MDHEN, SYDVKM. CDR3 size: 15 residues. V was clipped by 8 bases and J by 0 bases, with 13 bases between them. The CDR3 nucleotides read TGTGCCAGCCTCCCTGCGGGAGCAACTAATGAAAAACTGTTTTTT. As protein: CASLPAGATNEKLFF.

With regard to this clonotype: Its ends do not fully match the called genes, so a read error is possible. The chain links TRBV4-1 to TRBJ2-1; 11 bases map to TRBD1. The germline V gene has CDR1 MGHRA and CDR2 YSYEKL. The CDR3 is 15 residues long. For the CDR3, the DNA is TGCGCCTGCAGCCCAGGGACAGGGGGTTACAATGAGCAGTTCTTC. This sequence encodes CACSPGTGGYNEQFF.

This clonotype was seen more than once but under ten times. This chain connects TRBV20-1 to TRBJ1-2; D might be TRBD1 (6 bases). The CDR3 totals 15 residues. CDR1 DFQATT and CDR2 SNEGSKA come from the germline V gene (reference sequence). V shed 0 bases and J shed 0 bases, with 11 bases lying between them. The CDR3 protein is CSARDQDRPNYGYTF. CDR3 sequence (DNA): TGCAGTGCTAGAGATCAGGACAGACCTAACTATGGCTACACCTTC.

The gene calls are TRBV13 and TRBJ1-1, with D perhaps matching TRBD1 (6 bases). CDR1 and CDR2 (germline): PRHDT, FYEKMQ (reference sequence). The CDR3 extends over 19 amino acids. The germline V and J ends were trimmed by 2 bases and 7 bases, with 29 bases remaining between them. The CDR3 DNA reads as TGTGCCAGCAGCTTAATGCCCAGTCCCCTTTGGGGGCGCGCCTATGAAGCTTTCTTT. Amino acids: CASSLMPSPLWGRAYEAFF.

This clonotype has more than one count but fewer than ten. V and J are TRBV20-1 and TRBJ2-4; D remains unclear. Germline values: CDR1 DFQATT, CDR2 SNEGSKA (reference sequence). With 6 bases removed from V and 0 bases from J, the gap between germline ends came to 9 bases. The CDR3 contains 13 residues. DNA of the CDR3: TGCAGTGCCGACCGTATAGCCAAAAACATTCAGTACTTC. It translates to CSADRIAKNIQYF.